A single T cell receptor beta chain is shown here with its context. Its antigen is undetermined. CDR1 is ENHRY and CDR2 is SYGVKD in the germline V gene. The CDR3 spans 15 residues. V was pared by 6 bases and J by 0 bases, with 12 bases between. This table comes from immunoSEQ multiplex PCR, and its TCRdb copy is limited to in-frame clones, with some not included. This sample has about 110,000 clones, with around 82% found just once. The data derive from a study of cytomegalovirus exposure and HLA in healthy donors. Background on the study: Per a later analysis, the approximately 690 first-cohort and 120 validation repertoires shared one platform.

General study points: Usually a TCR sequence was rare, but some public TCRs were found in many donors.

This receptor was identified in a woman between 18 and 29 years old in good health and CMV-seronegative. The V and J genes are TRBV10-3 and TRBJ2-1; a possible D gene is TRBD1 (6 bases). The sample taken for sequencing was PBMCs. The DNA for the CDR3 is TGTGCCATCAGGACAGGTCCGAGCTCCTACAATGAGCAGTTCTTC. This translates into CAIRTGPSSYNEQFF.